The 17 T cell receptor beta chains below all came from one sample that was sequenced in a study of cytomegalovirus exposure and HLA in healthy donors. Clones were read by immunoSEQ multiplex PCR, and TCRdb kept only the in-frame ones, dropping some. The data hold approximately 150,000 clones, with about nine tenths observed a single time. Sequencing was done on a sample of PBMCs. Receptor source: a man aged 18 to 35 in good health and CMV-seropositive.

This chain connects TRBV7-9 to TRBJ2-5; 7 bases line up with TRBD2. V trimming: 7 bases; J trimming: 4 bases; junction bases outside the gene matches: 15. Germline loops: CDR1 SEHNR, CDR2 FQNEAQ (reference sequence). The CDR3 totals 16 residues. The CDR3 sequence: CASTKPPTSVSETQYF. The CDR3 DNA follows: TGTGCCAGCACCAAACCCCCAACTAGCGTATCAGAGACCCAGTACTTC.

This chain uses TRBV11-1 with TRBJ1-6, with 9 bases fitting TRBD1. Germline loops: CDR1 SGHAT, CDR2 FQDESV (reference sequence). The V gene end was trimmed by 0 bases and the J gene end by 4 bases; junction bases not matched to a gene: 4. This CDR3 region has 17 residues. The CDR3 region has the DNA TGTGCCAGCAGCTTAGCGGCCGGGACAGGGTATAATTCACCCCTCCACTTT. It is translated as CASSLAAGTGYNSPLHF. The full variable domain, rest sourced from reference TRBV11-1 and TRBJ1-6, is EAEVAQSPRYKITEKSQAVAFWCDPISGHATLYWYRQILGQGPELLVQFQDESVVDDSQLPKDRFSAERLKGVDSTLKIQPAELGDSAMYLCASSLAAGTGYNSPLHFGNGTRLTVT.

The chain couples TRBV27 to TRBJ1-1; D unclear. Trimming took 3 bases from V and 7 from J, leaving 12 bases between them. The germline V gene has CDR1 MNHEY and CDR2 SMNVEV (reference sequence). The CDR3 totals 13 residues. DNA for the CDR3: TGTGCCAGCAGTTTGGGTCAGGAATTTGAAGCTTTCTTT. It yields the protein CASSLGQEFEAFF.

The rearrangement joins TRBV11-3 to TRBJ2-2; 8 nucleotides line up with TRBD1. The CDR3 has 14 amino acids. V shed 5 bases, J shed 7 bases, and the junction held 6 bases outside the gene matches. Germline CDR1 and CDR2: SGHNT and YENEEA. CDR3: CASSANRGVGELFF. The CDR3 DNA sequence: TGTGCCAGCAGCGCCAACAGGGGGGTCGGGGAGCTGTTTTTT.

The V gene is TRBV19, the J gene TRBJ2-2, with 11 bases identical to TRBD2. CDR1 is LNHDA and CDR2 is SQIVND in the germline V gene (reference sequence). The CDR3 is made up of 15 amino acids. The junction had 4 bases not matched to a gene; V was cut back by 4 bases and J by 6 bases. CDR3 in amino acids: CASSSLAGGSGELFF. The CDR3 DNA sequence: TGTGCCAGTAGTAGCCTAGCGGGGGGCTCCGGGGAGCTGTTTTTT.

Written as DNA, the CDR3 is TGCGCCAGCAGCTCACCCCCGGGACTAGCCGCACTTTACAATGAGCAGTTCTTC. This sequence encodes CASSSPPGLAALYNEQFF. V and J are TRBV5-1 and TRBJ2-1; 9 bases line up with TRBD2. With 3 bases clipped from V and 4 bases from J, the junction kept 14 bases outside the gene matches. The germline CDR1 and CDR2 sequences are SGHRS and YFSETQ. The length of the CDR3 is 18 residues.

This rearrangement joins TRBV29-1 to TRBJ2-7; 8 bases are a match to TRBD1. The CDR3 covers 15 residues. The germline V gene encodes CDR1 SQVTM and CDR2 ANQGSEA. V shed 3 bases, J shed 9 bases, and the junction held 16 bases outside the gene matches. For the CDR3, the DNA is TGCAGCGTTGAGCTTTTGGGAGCAGGGGGCCTGTCGCAGTACTTC. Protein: CSVELLGAGGLSQYF.

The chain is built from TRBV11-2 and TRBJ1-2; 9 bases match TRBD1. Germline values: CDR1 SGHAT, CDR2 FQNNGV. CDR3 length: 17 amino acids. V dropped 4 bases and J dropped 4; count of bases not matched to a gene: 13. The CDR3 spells CASSSISGTGPLYGYTF. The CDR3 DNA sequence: TGTGCCAGCAGCTCGATTTCAGGGACAGGGCCTCTCTATGGCTACACCTTC. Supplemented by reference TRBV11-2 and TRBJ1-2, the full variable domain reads EAGVAQSPRYKIIEKRQSVAFWCNPISGHATLYWYQQILGQGPKLLIQFQNNGVVDDSQLPKDRFSAERLKGVDSTLKIQPAKLEDSAVYLCASSSISGTGPLYGYTFGSGTRLTVV.

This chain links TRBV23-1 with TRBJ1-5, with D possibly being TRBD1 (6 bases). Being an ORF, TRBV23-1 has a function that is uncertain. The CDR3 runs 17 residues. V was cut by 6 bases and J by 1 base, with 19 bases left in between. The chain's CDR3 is CASSSKGGSGSNQPQHF. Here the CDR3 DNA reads TGCGCCAGCAGCTCAAAGGGGGGGTCTGGAAGCAATCAGCCCCAGCATTTT.

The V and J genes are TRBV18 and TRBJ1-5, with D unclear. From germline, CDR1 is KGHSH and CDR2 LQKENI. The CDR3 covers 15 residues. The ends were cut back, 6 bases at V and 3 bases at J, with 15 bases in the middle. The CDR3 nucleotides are TGTGCCAGCTCCCCGCGAGCGGGGATCAATCAGCCCCAGCATTTT. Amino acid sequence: CASSPRAGINQPQHF.

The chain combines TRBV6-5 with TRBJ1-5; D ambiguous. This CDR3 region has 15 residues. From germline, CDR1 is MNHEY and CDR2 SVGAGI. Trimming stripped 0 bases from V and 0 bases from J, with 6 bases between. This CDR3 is CASSYSQNSNQPQHF. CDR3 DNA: TGTGCCAGCAGTTACTCCCAGAATAGCAATCAGCCCCAGCATTTT.

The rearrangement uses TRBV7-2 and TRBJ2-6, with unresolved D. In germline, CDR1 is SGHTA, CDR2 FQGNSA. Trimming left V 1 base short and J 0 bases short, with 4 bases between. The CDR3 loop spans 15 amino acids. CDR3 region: CASSLVYSGANVLTF. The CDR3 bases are TGTGCCAGCAGCTTAGTATACTCTGGGGCCAACGTCCTGACTTTC.

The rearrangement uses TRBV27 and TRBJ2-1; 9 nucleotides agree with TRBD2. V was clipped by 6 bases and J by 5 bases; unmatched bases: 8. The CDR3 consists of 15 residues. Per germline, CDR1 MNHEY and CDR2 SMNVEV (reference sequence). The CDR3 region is CASRYSGSGNNEQFF. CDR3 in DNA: TGTGCCAGCAGGTATAGCGGGAGCGGAAACAATGAGCAGTTCTTC.

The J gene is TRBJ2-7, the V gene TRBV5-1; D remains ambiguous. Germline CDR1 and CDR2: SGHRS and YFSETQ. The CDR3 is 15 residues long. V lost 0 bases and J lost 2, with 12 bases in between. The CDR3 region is CASSLVAATTYEQYF. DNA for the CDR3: TGCGCCAGCAGCTTGGTAGCAGCTACAACCTACGAGCAGTACTTC.

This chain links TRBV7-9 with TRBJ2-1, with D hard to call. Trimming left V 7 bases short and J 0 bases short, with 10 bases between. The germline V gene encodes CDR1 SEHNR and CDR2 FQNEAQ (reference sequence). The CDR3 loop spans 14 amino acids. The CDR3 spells CASNRDSSYNEQFF. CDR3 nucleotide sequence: TGTGCCAGCAACCGAGATAGCTCCTACAATGAGCAGTTCTTC. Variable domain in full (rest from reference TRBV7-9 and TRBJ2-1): DTGVSQNPRHKITKRGQNVTFRCDPISEHNRLYWYRQTLGQGPEFLTYFQNEAQLEKSRLLSDRFSAERPKGSFSTLEIQRTEQGDSAMYLCASNRDSSYNEQFFGPGTRLTVL.

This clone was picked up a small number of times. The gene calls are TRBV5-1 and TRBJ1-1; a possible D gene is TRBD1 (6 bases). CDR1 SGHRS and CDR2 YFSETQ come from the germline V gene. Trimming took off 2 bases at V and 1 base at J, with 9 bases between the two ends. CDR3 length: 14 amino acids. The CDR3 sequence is CASSFRGGNTEAFF. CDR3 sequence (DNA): TGCGCCAGCAGCTTTAGAGGGGGGAACACTGAAGCTTTCTTT.

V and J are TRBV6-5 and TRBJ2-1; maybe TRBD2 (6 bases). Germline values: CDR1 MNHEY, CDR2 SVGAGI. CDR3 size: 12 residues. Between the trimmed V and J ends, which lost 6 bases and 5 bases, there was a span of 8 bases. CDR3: CASRRRDNEQFF. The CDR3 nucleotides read TGTGCCAGCAGAAGGAGGGACAATGAGCAGTTCTTC.